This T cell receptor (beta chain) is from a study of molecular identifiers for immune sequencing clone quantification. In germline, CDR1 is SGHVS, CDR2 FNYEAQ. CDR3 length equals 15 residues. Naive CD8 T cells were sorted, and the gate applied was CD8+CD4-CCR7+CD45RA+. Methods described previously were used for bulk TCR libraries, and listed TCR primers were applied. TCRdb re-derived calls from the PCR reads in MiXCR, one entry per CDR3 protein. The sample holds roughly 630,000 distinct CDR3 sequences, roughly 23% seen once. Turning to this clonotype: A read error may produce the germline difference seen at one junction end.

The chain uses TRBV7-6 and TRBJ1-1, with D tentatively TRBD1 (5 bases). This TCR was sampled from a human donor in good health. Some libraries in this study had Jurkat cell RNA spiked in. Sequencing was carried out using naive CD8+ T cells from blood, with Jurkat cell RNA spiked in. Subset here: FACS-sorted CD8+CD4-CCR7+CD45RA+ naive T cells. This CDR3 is CASSLGARANTGAFF. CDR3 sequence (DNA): TGTGCCAGCAGCTTAGGAGCCAGGGCGAACACTGGAGCTTTCTTT.